This T cell receptor beta chain was identified in a study of blood T cell repertoires in COVID-19. Whole-study context: Acute and convalescent COVID-19 samples came from the United States, Italy and Spain.

In the original analysis: Researchers report that nucleated cell counts were estimated from reference gene primer amplification. Here immunoSEQ multiplex PCR was the method, and the copy in TCRdb shows in-frame clones only, minus some. For V, J and clone size, that table is used; D and trimming come from the DNA. The top ten clones hold 12% of a sample with 200,000 to 250,000 clones, around nine tenths of them seen once. The CDR3 has 13 residues. Per germline, CDR1 LNHDA and CDR2 SQIVND (reference sequence). V was pared by 3 bases and J by 8 bases, with 13 bases between. This clonotype was sampled from a woman aged 18 to 35 who had recovered from COVID-19. The sample taken for sequencing was peripheral blood. The rearrangement uses TRBV19 and TRBJ2-5; D perhaps matches TRBD1 (5 bases). CDR3 DNA sequence: TGTGCCAGTAGTATCCAGGGCAGTCCAACCCAGTACTTC. Translated, it gives CASSIQGSPTQYF.